Given below is one T cell receptor beta chain in context. Its target is unknown. The CDR3 is cut off 3 residues early in the read; its end comes from the germline J gene. The CDR3 is made up of 15 amino acids. Germline V gene data show CDR1 as SGHTA and CDR2 as FQGNSA. J gave up 4 bases and V 5 bases, and 7 bases lay outside the gene matches. Clones were sequenced by immunoSEQ multiplex PCR, and TCRdb holds only the in-frame ones, with some missing. The sample holds 50,000 to 60,000 clones, and no clone turns up only once. The data stem from a study of T cell clonality in common variable immunodeficiency. General study results and limits: Fewer deletions and N-nucleotide insertions were reportedly seen in common variable immunodeficiency TCR beta sequences. Repertoire-complication correlations in CVID were limited by patient heterogeneity.

Caucasian heritage predominated among both patients and controls. Donors gave roughly 5 to 8 ml heparinized peripheral whole blood. The rearrangement uses TRBV7-2 and TRBJ2-1; 8 bases match TRBD2. This receptor was taken from a person aged 18 to 75 in good health. The specimen was peripheral blood mononuclear cells. CDR3 amino acids: CASSPSLAVYNEQFF. CDR3 DNA (partial): TGTGCCAGCAGCCCGTCACTAGCGGTGTACAATGAG.